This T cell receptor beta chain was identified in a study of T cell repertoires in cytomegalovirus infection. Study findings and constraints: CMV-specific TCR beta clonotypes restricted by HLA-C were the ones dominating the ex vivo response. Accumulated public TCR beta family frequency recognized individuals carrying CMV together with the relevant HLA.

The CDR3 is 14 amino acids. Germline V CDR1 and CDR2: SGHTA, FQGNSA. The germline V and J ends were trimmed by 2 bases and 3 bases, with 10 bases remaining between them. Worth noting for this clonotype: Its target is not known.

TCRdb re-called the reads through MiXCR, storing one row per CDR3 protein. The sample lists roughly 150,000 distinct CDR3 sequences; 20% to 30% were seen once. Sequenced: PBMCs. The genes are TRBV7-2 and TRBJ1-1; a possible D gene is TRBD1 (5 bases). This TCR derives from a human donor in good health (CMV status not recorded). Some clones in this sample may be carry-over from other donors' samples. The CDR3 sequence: CASSLWGGDTEAFF. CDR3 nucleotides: TGTGCCAGCAGCTTATGGGGGGGGGACACTGAAGCTTTCTTT.